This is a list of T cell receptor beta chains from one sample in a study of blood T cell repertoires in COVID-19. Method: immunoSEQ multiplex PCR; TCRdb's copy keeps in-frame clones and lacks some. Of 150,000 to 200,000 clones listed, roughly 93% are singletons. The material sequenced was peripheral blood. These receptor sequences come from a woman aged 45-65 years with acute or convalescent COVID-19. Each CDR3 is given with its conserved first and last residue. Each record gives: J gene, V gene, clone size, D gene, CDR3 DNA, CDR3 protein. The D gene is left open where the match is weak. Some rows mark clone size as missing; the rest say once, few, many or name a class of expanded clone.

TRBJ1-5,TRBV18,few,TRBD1,TGTGCCAGCTCAGCCCGACAGGGCACGAATCAGCCCCAGCATTTT,CASSARQGTNQPQHF
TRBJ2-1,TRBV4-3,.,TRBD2,TGCGCCAGCAGCCAAGAGCCCGGGACTAGCGTCTTTGCTGAGCAGTTCTTC,CASSQEPGTSVFAEQFF
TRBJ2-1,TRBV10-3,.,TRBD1,TGTGCCACCCAGGGACAGGGCGGCTACAATGAGCAGTTCTTC,CATQGQGGYNEQFF
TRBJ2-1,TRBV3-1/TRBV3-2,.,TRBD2,TGTGCCAGCAGCCCCGGTTCTAGCGGTGAGCAGTTCTTC,CASSPGSSGEQFF
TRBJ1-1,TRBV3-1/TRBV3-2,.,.,TGTGCCAGCAGGGGACATTTGAACACTGAAGCTTTCTTT,CASRGHLNTEAFF
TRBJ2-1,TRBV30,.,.,TGTGCCTGGAGTGAGGGGCCAGTTTTTATCAGTGAGCAGTTCTTC,CAWSEGPVFISEQFF
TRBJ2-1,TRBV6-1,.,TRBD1,TGTGCCAGCAGTGAAATTTCGGGCAGGGGGAATGAGCAGTTCTTC,CASSEISGRGNEQFF
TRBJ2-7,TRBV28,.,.,TGTGCCAGCAGCTTGGACCCCGACAGGCTCGTCTCCTACGAGCAGTACTTC,CASSLDPDRLVSYEQYF
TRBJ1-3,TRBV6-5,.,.,TGTGCCAGCAGTTACTCGAGTGGAGGCTCTGGAAACACCATATATTTT,CASSYSSGGSGNTIYF
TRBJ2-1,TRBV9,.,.,TGTGCCAGCAGCGGGCGACGGACAACGAATGAGCAGTTCTTC,CASSGRRTTNEQFF
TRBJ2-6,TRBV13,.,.,TGTGCCAGCAGCTTAGGGGGCCTCTCTGGGGCCAACGTCCTGACTTTC,CASSLGGLSGANVLTF
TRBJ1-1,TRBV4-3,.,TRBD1,TGCGCCAGCAGCCAAGGAGGACAGGCCGGGGCTGAAGCTTTCTTT,CASSQGGQAGAEAFF
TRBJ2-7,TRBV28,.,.,TGTGCCAGCAGGCCGCCCAACAGGGTCGGCGAGCAGTACTTC,CASRPPNRVGEQYF
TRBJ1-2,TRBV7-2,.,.,TGTGCCAGCAGCTTAGTAGCCTATGGCTACACCTTC,CASSLVAYGYTF
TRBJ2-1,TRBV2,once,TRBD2,TGTGCCAGCAAAATAACTAGCGGGAGTCACGATGAGCAGTTCTTC,CASKITSGSHDEQFF
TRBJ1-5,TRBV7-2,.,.,TGTGCCAGCAGCTTAGGACAAGTTAGCAATCAGCCCCAGCATTTT,CASSLGQVSNQPQHF
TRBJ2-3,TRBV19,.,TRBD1,TGTGCCAGTAGTGGGAGGACAGGGGGGCCGAAGGGAGTCACGCAGTATTTT,CASSGRTGGPKGVTQYF
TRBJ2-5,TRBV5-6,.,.,TGTGCCAGCAGCTTAGTCAGTCCGGAGACCCAGTACTTC,CASSLVSPETQYF
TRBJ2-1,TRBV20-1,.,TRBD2,TGCAGTGCTAGTTCCCTAGCGGGAGGGCCTTACTACAATGAGCAGTTCTTC,CSASSLAGGPYYNEQFF
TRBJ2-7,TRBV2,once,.,TGTGCCAGCGGAAGGAGACTTACCAGTGATTCCTACGAGCAGTACTTC,CASGRRLTSDSYEQYF
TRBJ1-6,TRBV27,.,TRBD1,TGTGCCAGCGGGCAGACAGGGAGTAATTCACCCCTCCACTTT,CASGQTGSNSPLHF
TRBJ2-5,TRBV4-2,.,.,TGTGCCAGCAGCCAAGAAATCCTCCAAGAGACCCAGTACTTC,CASSQEILQETQYF
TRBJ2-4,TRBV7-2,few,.,TGTGCCAGCAGCTCCGCAGGGCCCAATACAGCCAAAAACATTCAGTACTTC,CASSSAGPNTAKNIQYF
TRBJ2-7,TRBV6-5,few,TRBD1,TGTGCCAGCAGTTACTCCGGGGCAGGGGGCTACGAGCAGTACTTC,CASSYSGAGGYEQYF
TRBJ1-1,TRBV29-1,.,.,TGCAGCGTTGTAGGAGCAGGGGCTGAAGCTTTCTTT,CSVVGAGAEAFF
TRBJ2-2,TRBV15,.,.,TGTGCCACCAGCAGGTTGACAGTGGACACCGGGGAGCTGTTTTTT,CATSRLTVDTGELFF
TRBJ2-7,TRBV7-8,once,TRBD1,TGTGCCAGCGGTCCGACAGGGGGCGGCGAGCAGTACTTC,CASGPTGGGEQYF
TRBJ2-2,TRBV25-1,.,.,TGTGCCAGCAGTGAAGTCAGGACCGGGGAGCTGTTTTTT,CASSEVRTGELFF
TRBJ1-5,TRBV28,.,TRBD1,TGTGCCAGCAGTTTGCGGGCGGTAAAGGGGACAGGGAATCAGCCCCAGCATTTT,CASSLRAVKGTGNQPQHF
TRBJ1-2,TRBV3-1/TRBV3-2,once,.,TGTGCCAGCAGCCCGGGGGGGGGCTACACCTTC,CASSPGGGYTF
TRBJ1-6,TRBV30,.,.,TGTGCCTTACAGGATCATAATTCACCCCTCCACTTT,CALQDHNSPLHF
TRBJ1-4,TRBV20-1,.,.,TGCAGTGCTAGTGAGGGAGCAGCTAATGAAAAACTGTTTTTT,CSASEGAANEKLFF
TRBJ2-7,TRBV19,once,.,TGTGCCAGTAGTAGCCGGGGAGAGCAGTACTTC,CASSSRGEQYF
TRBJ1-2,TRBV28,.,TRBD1,TGTGCCAGCAGTTTGAGGACAGGGATGATTTATGGCTACACCTTC,CASSLRTGMIYGYTF
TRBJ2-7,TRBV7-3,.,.,TGTGCCAGCAGCTTATATCCAGGCTCCTACGAGCAGTACTTC,CASSLYPGSYEQYF
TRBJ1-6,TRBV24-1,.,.,TGTGCCACCAGTGATTCGGGTCCGAAATCACCCCTCCACTTT,CATSDSGPKSPLHF
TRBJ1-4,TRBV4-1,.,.,TGCGCCAGCAGCCAAGTGTCGAGGGAAAAACTGTTTTTT,CASSQVSREKLFF